This T cell receptor beta chain was profiled in a study of brain T cells in children with intractable seizures. Sequenced by immunoSEQ multiplex PCR; TCRdb stores in-frame clones only, minus some. The sample lists 340,000 or so clones; nearly 95% were seen once. General study findings and limits: Patients' HCMV serostatus was unknown; virus specificity rests on CDR3 similarity alone. Pre-surgery blood may have been undersampled, hiding some clones.

A word on this clone: Its antigen remains unknown.

This sample's time point: blood from clinic visit 5 months post-surgery; TSC patient then seizure free. Patients received at least one anti-epileptic drug before surgery. The sample in question was peripheral blood, obtained roughly 5 months after surgery. The receptor was derived from a boy in the first two years of life with tuberous sclerosis and intractable seizures.

CDR3 residues: CASSLSRTGDTIYF. Written as DNA, the CDR3 is TGCGCCAGCAGCTTGTCGCGGACAGGGGACACCATATATTTT. The rearrangement joins TRBV5-1 to TRBJ1-3; TRBD1 agrees at 9 bases. Per the germline V gene, CDR1 is SGHRS and CDR2 is YFSETQ. With 1 base clipped from V and 8 bases from J, the junction kept 4 bases outside the gene matches. CDR3 size: 14 residues.